Listed below are T cell receptor beta chains from one sample, sequenced in a study of beta chain features in type 1 diabetes. TCRdb's copy holds only in-frame clones and misses some; the assay was immunoSEQ multiplex PCR. The data hold approximately 260,000 clones, with 20% to 25% observed a single time. Sequencing input: naive CD4+ T cells from blood. All receptors come from a woman aged 30 to 39 with type 1 diabetes. CDR3s include the opening cysteine and the closing phenylalanine or tryptophan. The D gene is left open where the match is weak. Not all rows give a size; the values are once, few, many and, for expanded clones, a class.

j_call | clone_size | d_call | v_call | cdr3_aa | cdr3_nt
TRBJ2-5 | few | TRBD2 | TRBV18 | CASSRTSGQETQYF | TGTGCCAGCTCACGCACTAGCGGTCAAGAGACCCAGTACTTC
TRBJ2-1 | - | TRBD2 | TRBV7-3 | CASSLGLAGDNEQFF | TGTGCCAGCAGCCTCGGACTAGCGGGGGACAATGAGCAGTTCTTC
TRBJ2-5 | few | - | TRBV11-2 | CASSLGDLSRHQETQYF | TGTGCCAGCAGCTTAGGGGACTTGAGTCGGCACCAAGAGACCCAGTACTTC
TRBJ2-2 | - | - | TRBV30 | CAWTGIAARSGTGELFF | TGTGCCTGGACTGGAATTGCAGCGCGATCAGGGACCGGGGAGCTGTTTTTT
TRBJ2-3 | few | TRBD1 | TRBV6-5 | CASSPGTATAQYF | TGTGCCAGCAGTCCGGGGACAGCCACAGCGCAGTATTTT
TRBJ1-1 | few | - | TRBV6-4 | CASSEQGGGSTEAFF | TGTGCCAGCAGTGAACAGGGCGGAGGTTCCACTGAAGCTTTCTTT
TRBJ1-2 | - | TRBD1 | TRBV29-1 | CSAGRQGLSWGYTF | TGCAGCGCTGGCCGACAGGGCCTATCTTGGGGCTACACCTTC
TRBJ1-2 | - | - | TRBV5-6 | CASSFNVYGYTF | TGTGCCAGCAGCTTTAATGTCTATGGCTACACCTTC
TRBJ2-1 | few | - | TRBV19 | CASSRVVTAYNEQFF | TGTGCCAGTAGTAGGGTCGTGACTGCCTACAATGAGCAGTTCTTC
TRBJ2-7 | - | TRBD2 | TRBV7-9 | CASSLTTGGIYEQYF | TGTGCCAGCAGCCTAACGACGGGGGGAATCTACGAGCAGTACTTC
TRBJ2-6 | few | - | TRBV7-2 | CASSDSGGANVLTF | TGTGCCAGCAGCGACTCAGGGGGGGCCAACGTCCTGACTTTC
TRBJ1-1 | few | TRBD1 | TRBV28 | CASSPTTGFDTEAFF | TGTGCCAGCAGCCCTACGACAGGGTTCGACACTGAAGCTTTCTTT
TRBJ1-2 | - | - | TRBV21-1 | CASSKETGRSPNYGYTF | TGTGCCAGCAGCAAAGAGACAGGGAGGTCCCCTAACTATGGCTACACCTTC
TRBJ1-1 | - | - | TRBV18 | CASSPPSMHRTEAFF | TGTGCCAGCTCACCACCGAGTATGCATAGAACTGAAGCTTTCTTT
TRBJ2-1 | - | TRBD2 | TRBV4-1 | CASSQGQLAGVGTNNEQFF | TGCGCCAGCAGCCAAGGGCAGCTAGCGGGAGTAGGGACTAACAATGAGCAGTTCTTC
TRBJ2-1 | - | - | TRBV29-1 | CSVLSGHHILNNEQFF | TGCAGCGTTTTATCGGGACACCACATCTTGAACAATGAGCAGTTCTTC
TRBJ1-2 | - | TRBD1 | TRBV28 | CASSLWTGVFGYTF | TGTGCCAGCAGTTTATGGACAGGGGTGTTTGGCTACACCTTC
TRBJ1-2 | - | - | TRBV2 | CASSERTAYGYTF | TGTGCCAGCAGTGAAAGGACAGCCTATGGCTACACCTTC
TRBJ2-1 | - | TRBD2 | TRBV9 | CASSFRTSGSENEQFF | TGTGCCAGCAGCTTCCGGACTAGCGGGAGTGAAAATGAGCAGTTCTTC
TRBJ1-5 | few | TRBD1 | TRBV30 | CAWSTGGGNQPQHF | TGTGCCTGGAGTACAGGGGGGGGGAATCAGCCCCAGCATTTT
TRBJ2-3 | - | - | TRBV19 | CASSTPFSTDTQYF | TGTGCCAGTAGTACCCCATTCAGCACAGATACGCAGTATTTT
TRBJ2-7 | few | - | TRBV14 | CASSQNPSGEQYF | TGTGCCAGCAGCCAAAACCCTTCGGGCGAGCAGTACTTC
TRBJ2-1 | - | - | TRBV2 | CASSEARQTYNEQFF | TGTGCCAGCAGTGAAGCGCGGCAGACCTACAATGAGCAGTTCTTC
TRBJ2-3 | - | TRBD2 | TRBV4-2 | CASSQASGSTDTQYF | TGTGCCAGCAGCCAGGCTAGCGGGAGCACAGATACGCAGTATTTT
TRBJ2-2 | - | - | TRBV30 | CAWGHTGELFF | TGTGCCTGGGGGCACACCGGGGAGCTGTTTTTT
TRBJ2-7 | - | TRBD2 | TRBV11-2 | CASSRRGGGKTYEQYF | TGTGCCAGCAGCCGGCGGGGGGGAGGCAAGACCTACGAGCAGTACTTC
TRBJ2-2 | - | - | TRBV25-1 | CASSEYGQLNTGELFF | TGTGCCAGCAGTGAATACGGTCAATTGAACACCGGGGAGCTGTTTTTT
TRBJ2-5 | few | TRBD2 | TRBV29-1 | CSVPTSGTIQYF | TGCAGCGTTCCGACTAGCGGGACAATCCAGTACTTC
TRBJ2-5 | few | - | TRBV5-1 | CASSLDEGVETQYF | TGCGCCAGCAGCTTGGATGAAGGGGTAGAGACCCAGTACTTC
TRBJ1-2 | few | TRBD1 | TRBV30 | CAWSVDRAWGYTF | TGTGCCTGGAGCGTCGACAGGGCTTGGGGCTACACCTTC
TRBJ2-1 | few | TRBD2 | TRBV28 | CASSQTSGKNEQFF | TGTGCCAGCAGCCAGACTAGCGGGAAAAATGAGCAGTTCTTC
TRBJ2-1 | - | TRBD1 | TRBV28 | CASSSPGQGRNEQFF | TGTGCCAGCAGTTCACCGGGACAGGGAAGGAATGAGCAGTTCTTC
TRBJ2-1 | - | TRBD2 | TRBV5-4 | CASSGGLAGAYNEQFF | TGTGCCAGCAGCGGGGGACTAGCGGGAGCTTACAATGAGCAGTTCTTC
TRBJ1-2 | - | - | TRBV30 | CAWSVPGWTGYTF | TGTGCCTGGAGTGTACCGGGGTGGACTGGCTACACCTTC
TRBJ2-5 | few | TRBD2 | TRBV7-2 | CASSYQAGARETQYF | TGTGCCAGCAGCTATCAAGCGGGGGCGCGGGAGACCCAGTACTTC
TRBJ1-2 | few | - | TRBV5-4 | CASSLVGAEDYTF | TGTGCCAGCAGCTTGGTGGGGGCAGAGGACTACACCTTC
TRBJ2-5 | - | - | TRBV27 | CASSPRTGQETQYF | TGTGCCAGCAGTCCACGGACGGGACAAGAGACCCAGTACTTC
TRBJ2-3 | - | TRBD2 | TRBV5-4 | CASRRLAEASTDTQYF | TGTGCCAGCCGAAGACTAGCGGAAGCTAGCACAGATACGCAGTATTTT
TRBJ2-1 | - | - | TRBV28 | CASSLFGAAGQFF | TGTGCCAGCAGTTTATTCGGCGCCGCGGGGCAGTTCTTC
TRBJ1-2 | few | - | TRBV28 | CASSLGQRHYGYTF | TGTGCCAGCAGTTTGGGGCAGCGACACTATGGCTACACCTTC
TRBJ1-2 | few | - | TRBV29-1 | CSVARGDASYTF | TGCAGCGTTGCCCGCGGGGACGCGAGCTACACCTTC
TRBJ1-3 | - | TRBD1 | TRBV4-1 | CASSPWTGVGNTIYF | TGCGCCAGCAGCCCCTGGACAGGGGTCGGAAACACCATATATTTT